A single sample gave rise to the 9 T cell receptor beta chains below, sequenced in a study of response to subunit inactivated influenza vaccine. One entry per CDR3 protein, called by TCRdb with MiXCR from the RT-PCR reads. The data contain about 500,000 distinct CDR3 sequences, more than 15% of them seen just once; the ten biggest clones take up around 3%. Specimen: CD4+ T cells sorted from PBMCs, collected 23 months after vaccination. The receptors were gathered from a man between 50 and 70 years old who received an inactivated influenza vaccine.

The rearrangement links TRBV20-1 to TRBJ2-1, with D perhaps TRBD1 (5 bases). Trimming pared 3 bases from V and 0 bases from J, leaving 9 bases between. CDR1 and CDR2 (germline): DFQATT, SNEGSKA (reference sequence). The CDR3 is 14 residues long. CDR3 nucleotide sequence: TGCAGTGCTAGCCAGGGAAGCTCCTACAATGAGCAGTTCTTC. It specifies CSASQGSSYNEQFF.

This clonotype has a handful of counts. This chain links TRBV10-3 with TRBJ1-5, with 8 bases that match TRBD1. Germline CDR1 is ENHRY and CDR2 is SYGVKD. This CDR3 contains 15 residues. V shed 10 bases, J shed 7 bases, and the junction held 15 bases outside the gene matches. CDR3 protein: CATKRAGQEGQPQHF. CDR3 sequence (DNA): TGTGCCACCAAAAGGGCGGGACAGGAGGGCCAGCCCCAGCATTTT.

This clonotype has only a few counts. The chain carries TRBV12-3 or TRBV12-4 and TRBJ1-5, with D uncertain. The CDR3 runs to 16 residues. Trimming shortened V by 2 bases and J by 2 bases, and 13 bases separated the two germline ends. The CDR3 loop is CASSLWRGNGNQPQHF. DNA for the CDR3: TGTGCCAGCAGTTTATGGCGGGGAAACGGCAATCAGCCCCAGCATTTT.

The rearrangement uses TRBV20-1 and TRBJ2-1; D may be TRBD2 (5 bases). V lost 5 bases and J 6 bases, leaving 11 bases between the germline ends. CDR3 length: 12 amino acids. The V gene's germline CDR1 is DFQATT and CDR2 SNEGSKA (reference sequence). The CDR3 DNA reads TGCAGTGCTGAGGGCGCTACCAATGAGCAGTTCTTC. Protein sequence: CSAEGATNEQFF.

CDR3 nucleotides: TGTGCCAGTAGGCTGACCGGGGTCTCCTACGAGCAGTACTTC. Protein product: CASRLTGVSYEQYF. The rearrangement joins TRBV7-8 to TRBJ2-7, with D perhaps matching TRBD2 (5 bases). V gave up 9 bases and J gave up 0 bases, with 15 bases separating them. From germline, CDR1 is SGHVS and CDR2 FQNEAQ. CDR3 size: 14 residues.

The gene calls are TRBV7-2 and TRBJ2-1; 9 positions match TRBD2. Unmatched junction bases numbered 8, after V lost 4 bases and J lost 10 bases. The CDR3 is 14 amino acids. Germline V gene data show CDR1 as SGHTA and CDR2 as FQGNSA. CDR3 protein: CASSSTSGRKEQFF. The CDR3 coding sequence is TGTGCCAGCAGCTCGACTAGCGGCAGAAAGGAGCAGTTCTTC.

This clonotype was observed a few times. DNA of the CDR3: TGCAGTGCCTCGGGACACGAGAACTATGGCTACACCTTC. Its translation is CSASGHENYGYTF. This rearrangement joins TRBV20-1 to TRBJ1-2; a possible D gene is TRBD1 (6 bases). The ends were cut back, 6 bases at V and 2 bases at J, with 13 bases in the middle. The CDR3 sequence is 13 residues long. Germline lookup yields CDR1 DFQATT and CDR2 SNEGSKA (reference sequence).

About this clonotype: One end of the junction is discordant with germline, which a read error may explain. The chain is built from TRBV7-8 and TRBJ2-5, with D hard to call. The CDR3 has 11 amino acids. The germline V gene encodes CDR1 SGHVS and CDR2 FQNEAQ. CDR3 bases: TGTGCCAGCAGCTTAGGTCTCCTCCAAAACTTC. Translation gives CASSLGLLQNF.

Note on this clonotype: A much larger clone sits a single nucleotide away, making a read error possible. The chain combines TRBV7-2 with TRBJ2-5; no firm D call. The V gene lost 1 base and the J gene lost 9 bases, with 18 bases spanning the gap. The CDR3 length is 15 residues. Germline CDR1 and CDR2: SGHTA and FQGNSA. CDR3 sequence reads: CASSLVFIGRGAQYF. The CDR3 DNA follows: TGTGCCAGCAGCTTAGTTTTTATAGGCCGCGGAGCCCAGTACTTC.